The TCR beta chain under discussion was sequenced for a study of cytomegalovirus exposure and HLA in healthy donors. Study-wide context: Clustering assigned 81% of the approximately 400 genotyped donors to the Caucasian-associated ancestry cluster. Study-wide results and caveats: Cytomegalovirus status was reportedly diagnosed by the classifier with high sensitivity and specificity. CMV serostatus alone was available as immune exposure information.

A remark on this clone: Its antigen remains unknown.

Both 60 Vbeta primers and 13 Jbeta primers went into the PCR. Profiled with immunoSEQ multiplex PCR; TCRdb holds only in-frame clones, not every one. The top ten clones hold over 3.5% of a sample with 100,000 or so clones, 76% of them seen once. V shed 5 bases and J 7 bases; nucleotides not matched to a gene: 6. This CDR3 comprises 12 residues. Per the germline V gene, CDR1 is SGDLS and CDR2 is YYNGEE. This sequence joins TRBV9 and TRBJ2-7; TRBD1 matches 7 bases. The specimen was PBMCs. This TCR was recovered from a woman in her fifties or sixties in good health and CMV-seropositive. This CDR3 is CASSEGGGEQYF. In nucleotides, the CDR3 is TGTGCCAGCAGTGAAGGGGGCGGGGAGCAGTACTTC.